The 12 T cell receptor beta chains in this list originate from one sample, sequenced in a study of blood T cell repertoires in COVID-19. Using immunoSEQ multiplex PCR, the repertoire was profiled, and TCRdb retains in-frame clones only, with some absent. The profile shows around 250,000 clones, approximately 80% of them singletons. Sample: peripheral blood. Receptors were obtained from a young woman with acute or convalescent COVID-19.

The V and J genes are TRBV19 and TRBJ1-5; the match to TRBD1 covers 7 bases. Germline values: CDR1 LNHDA, CDR2 SQIVND (reference sequence). CDR3 length equals 15 residues. V was pared by 6 bases and J by 4 bases, with 9 bases of the junction left unmatched. The CDR3 nucleotides read TGTGCCAGTAGGCTCCCGGGACAGAGTAATCAGCCCCAGCATTTT. Amino acids: CASRLPGQSNQPQHF.

CDR3 in amino acids: CASSMPGQETQYF. The CDR3 nucleotides are TGCGCCAGCAGCATGCCGGGCCAAGAGACCCAGTACTTC. The rearrangement uses TRBV5-1 and TRBJ2-5; D remains unclear. The V end was cut by 4 bases, the J end by 1 base, with 8 bases between. Germline V gives CDR1 SGHRS, CDR2 YFSETQ. This CDR3 is built from 13 residues.

This rearrangement joins TRBV5-5 to TRBJ2-7; tentatively, D is TRBD2 (6 bases). CDR1 and CDR2 from the germline V gene are SGHKS and YYEKEE (reference sequence). The CDR3 is 16 amino acids. V lost 0 bases, J lost 0 bases, and 13 bases lay in between. The CDR3 DNA reads as TGTGCCAGCAGCTTGGAGGGCCGGAGGGGCTCCTACGAGCAGTACTTC. This encodes CASSLEGRRGSYEQYF.

This chain joins TRBV5-1 and TRBJ1-2; perhaps TRBD1 as D (5 bases). The V and J ends lost 3 bases and 4 bases respectively, with 13 bases between them. Germline V gives CDR1 SGHRS, CDR2 YFSETQ. The CDR3 runs 14 residues. CDR3 nucleotide sequence: TGCGCCAGCAGCTATCAGGGTGAGGTCTATGGCTACACCTTC. It specifies CASSYQGEVYGYTF.

V usage is TRBV12-5 and J usage is TRBJ2-2; no firm D call. Trimming took off 0 bases at V and 4 bases at J, with 18 bases between the two ends. The CDR3 consists of 18 residues. Germline lookup yields CDR1 LGHNT and CDR2 FRNRAP. The CDR3 nucleotides read TGTGCTAGTGGTTTGGTACGGGTGGCAGAAACCCTCACCGGGGAGCTGTTTTTT. Its translation is CASGLVRVAETLTGELFF.

J is TRBJ1-5 and V is TRBV2, with D hard to call. Trimming pared 4 bases from V and 0 bases from J, leaving 13 bases between. This CDR3 has 16 residues. CDR1 is SNHLY and CDR2 is FYNNEI in the germline V gene. This chain's CDR3 is CASSVLEATSNQPQHF. The CDR3 DNA follows: TGTGCCAGCAGTGTGCTGGAGGCAACTAGCAATCAGCCCCAGCATTTT.

This clone has a handful of counts. V usage is TRBV28 and J usage is TRBJ1-2, with TRBD1 as a possible D gene (5 bases). CDR1 and CDR2 (germline): MDHEN, SYDVKM. V shed 6 bases and J shed 8 bases, with 7 bases lying between them. The CDR3 totals 10 residues. Here the CDR3 reads CASRGLGYTF. The CDR3 nucleotides read TGTGCCAGCAGGGGGCTGGGCTACACCTTC.

The genes are TRBV28 and TRBJ1-5, with 8 bases that match TRBD1. Germline V gene sequence: CDR1 MDHEN, CDR2 SYDVKM. The CDR3 loop spans 16 amino acids. Trimming cost V 5 bases and J 4 bases; bases outside gene matches: 10. The CDR3 bases are TGTGCCAGCAGTCCCGACAGGGGAGTAGGGAATCAGCCCCAGCATTTT. Translated, it gives CASSPDRGVGNQPQHF.

CDR3 sequence (DNA): TGTGCCAGCAGTTTGAGAGGGGGCGCGAGCAATCAGCCCCAGCATTTT. Translated, it gives CASSLRGGASNQPQHF. V and J are TRBV27 and TRBJ1-5; 7 nucleotides line up with TRBD1. With 3 bases clipped from V and 1 base from J, the junction kept 6 bases outside the gene matches. The CDR3 consists of 16 residues. The germline gives CDR1 MNHEY, CDR2 SMNVEV (reference sequence).

V and J are TRBV14 and TRBJ1-6; TRBD1 might be the D (6 bases). The V and J ends lost 4 bases and 5 bases respectively, with 9 bases between them. CDR3 length: 14 residues. From germline, CDR1 is SGHDN and CDR2 FVKESK. This CDR3 reads CASSLGQHNSPLHF. CDR3 coding DNA: TGTGCCAGCAGCCTCGGACAGCATAATTCACCCCTCCACTTT. The full variable domain, its missing parts supplied by reference TRBV14 and TRBJ1-6, is EAGVTQFPSHSVIEKGQTVTLRCDPISGHDNLYWYRRVMGKEIKFLLHFVKESKQDESGMPNNRFLAERTGGTYSTLKVQPAELEDSGVYFCASSLGQHNSPLHFGNGTRLTVT.

The rearrangement uses TRBV5-1 and TRBJ2-1; 10 bases line up with TRBD1. V shed 0 bases and J 6 bases; nucleotides not matched to a gene: 3. The CDR3 is made up of 15 amino acids. Germline V gene sequence: CDR1 SGHRS, CDR2 YFSETQ. This CDR3 is CASSLGWTGGNEQFF. For the CDR3, the DNA is TGCGCCAGCAGCTTGGGATGGACAGGGGGCAATGAGCAGTTCTTC.

This clone was detected only once. This sequence joins TRBV29-1 and TRBJ1-3, with D perhaps TRBD1 (6 bases). The CDR3 contains 17 residues. The V gene lost 4 bases and the J gene lost 0 bases, with 19 bases spanning the gap. CDR1 and CDR2 (germline): SQVTM, ANQGSEA. The CDR3: CSVVPRQERSSGNTIYF. The CDR3 DNA sequence: TGCAGCGTTGTACCCAGACAGGAGAGGAGCTCTGGAAACACCATATATTTT.